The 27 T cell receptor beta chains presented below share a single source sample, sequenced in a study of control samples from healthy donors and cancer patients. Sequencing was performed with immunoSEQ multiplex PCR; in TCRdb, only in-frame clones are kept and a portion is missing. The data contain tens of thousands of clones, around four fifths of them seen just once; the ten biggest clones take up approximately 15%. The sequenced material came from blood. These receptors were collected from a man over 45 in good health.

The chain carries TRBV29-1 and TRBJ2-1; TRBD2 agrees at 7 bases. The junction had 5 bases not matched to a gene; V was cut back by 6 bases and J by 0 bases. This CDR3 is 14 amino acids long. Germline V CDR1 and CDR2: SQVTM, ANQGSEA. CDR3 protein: CSVDSGPSYNEQFF. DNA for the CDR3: TGCAGCGTCGATAGCGGGCCCTCCTACAATGAGCAGTTCTTC.

CDR3 coding DNA: TGCGCCAGCAGCCAAGACGAGATTGTTAGCGGGAGACCAGAGACCCAGTACTTC. Amino acid sequence: CASSQDEIVSGRPETQYF. The chain employs TRBV4-3 and TRBJ2-5; 9 positions agree with TRBD2. The CDR3 loop spans 18 amino acids. The trim removed 0 bases at V and 4 bases at J, leaving 12 bases unmatched. CDR1 is LGHNA and CDR2 is YSLEER in the germline V gene.

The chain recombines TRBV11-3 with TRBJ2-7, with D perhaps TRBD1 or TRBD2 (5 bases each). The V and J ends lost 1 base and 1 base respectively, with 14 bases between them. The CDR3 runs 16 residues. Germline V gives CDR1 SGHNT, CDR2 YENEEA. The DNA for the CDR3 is TGTGCCAGCAGCTTAGGGTGGGGACCCCAATCCTACGAGCAGTACTTC. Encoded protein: CASSLGWGPQSYEQYF.

The CDR3, as DNA: TGTGCCAGCTCACCGGAAAGTGGCCTACCAGGGTTGTTTTGGTACTTC. Translating it yields CASSPESGLPGLFWYF. The V and J genes are TRBV18 and TRBJ2-7; D perhaps matches TRBD1 (5 bases). The germline V and J ends were trimmed by 3 bases and 12 bases, with 27 bases remaining between them. The CDR3 contains 16 residues. Per germline, CDR1 KGHSH and CDR2 LQKENI.

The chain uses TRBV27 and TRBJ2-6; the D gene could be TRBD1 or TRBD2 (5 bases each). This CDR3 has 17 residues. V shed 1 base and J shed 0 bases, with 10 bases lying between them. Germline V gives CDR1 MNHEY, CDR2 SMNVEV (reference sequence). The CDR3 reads CASSLYKGTSGANVLTF. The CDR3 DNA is TGTGCCAGCAGTTTATATAAAGGGACCTCTGGGGCCAACGTCCTGACTTTC.

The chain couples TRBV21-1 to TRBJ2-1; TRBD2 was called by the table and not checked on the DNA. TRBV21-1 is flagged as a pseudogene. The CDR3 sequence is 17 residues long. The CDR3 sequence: CANSGAGGPSSYNEQFF. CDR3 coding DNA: TGTGCCAATTCGGGAGCGGGAGGCCCTAGCTCCTACAATGAGCAGTTCTTC.

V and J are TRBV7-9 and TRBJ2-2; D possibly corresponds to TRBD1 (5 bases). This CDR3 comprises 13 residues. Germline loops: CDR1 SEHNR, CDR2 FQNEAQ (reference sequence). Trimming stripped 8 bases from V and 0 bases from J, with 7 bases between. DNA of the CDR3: TGTGCCAGCGGGGCGTCGAACACCGGGGAGCTGTTTTTT. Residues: CASGASNTGELFF.

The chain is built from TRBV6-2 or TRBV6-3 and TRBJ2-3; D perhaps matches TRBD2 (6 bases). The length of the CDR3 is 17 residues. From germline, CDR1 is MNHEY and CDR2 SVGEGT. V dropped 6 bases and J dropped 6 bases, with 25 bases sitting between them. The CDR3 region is CASSPGVSEGYLDTQYF. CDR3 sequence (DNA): TGTGCCAGCAGCCCGGGAGTGAGCGAGGGCTATTTGGATACGCAGTATTTT.

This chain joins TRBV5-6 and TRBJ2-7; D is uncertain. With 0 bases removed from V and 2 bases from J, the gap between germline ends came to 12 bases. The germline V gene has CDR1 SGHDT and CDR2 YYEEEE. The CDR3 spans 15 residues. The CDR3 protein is CASSLAQATPYEQYF. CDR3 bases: TGTGCCAGCAGCTTGGCCCAGGCCACCCCCTACGAGCAGTACTTC.

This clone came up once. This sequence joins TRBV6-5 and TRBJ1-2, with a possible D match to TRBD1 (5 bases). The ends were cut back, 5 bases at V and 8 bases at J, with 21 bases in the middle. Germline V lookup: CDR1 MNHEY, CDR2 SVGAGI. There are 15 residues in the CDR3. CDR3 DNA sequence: TGTGCCAGCAGTCGAAGCGGGACGGGGACTTGGGGCTACACCTTC. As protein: CASSRSGTGTWGYTF.

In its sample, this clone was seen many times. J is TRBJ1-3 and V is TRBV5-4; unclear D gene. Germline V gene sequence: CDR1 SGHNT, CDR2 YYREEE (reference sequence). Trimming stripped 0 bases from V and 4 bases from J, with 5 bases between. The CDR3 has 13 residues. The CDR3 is CASSLARGNTIYF. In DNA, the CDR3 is TGTGCCAGCAGCTTGGCTCGGGGAAACACCATATATTTT.

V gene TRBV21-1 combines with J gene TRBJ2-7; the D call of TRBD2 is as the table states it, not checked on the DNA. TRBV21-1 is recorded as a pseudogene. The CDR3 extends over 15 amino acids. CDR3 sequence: CASCPKSGRTYEQYF. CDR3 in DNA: TGTGCCAGCTGTCCGAAGAGCGGGAGAACCTACGAGCAGTACTTC.

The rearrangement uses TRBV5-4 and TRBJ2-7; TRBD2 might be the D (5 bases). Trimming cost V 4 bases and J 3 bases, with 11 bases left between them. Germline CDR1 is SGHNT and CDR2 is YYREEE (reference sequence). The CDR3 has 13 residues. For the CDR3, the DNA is TGTGCCAGCAGCGCGGGTCTCCTCTACGAGCAGTACTTC. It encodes CASSAGLLYEQYF.

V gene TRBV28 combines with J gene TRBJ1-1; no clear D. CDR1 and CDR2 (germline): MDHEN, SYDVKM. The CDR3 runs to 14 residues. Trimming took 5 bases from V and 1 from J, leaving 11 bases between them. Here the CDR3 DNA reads TGTGCCAGCAGTGTCCCCCTTAAGAACACTGAAGCTTTCTTT. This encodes CASSVPLKNTEAFF. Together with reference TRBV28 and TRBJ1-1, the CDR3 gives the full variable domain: DVKVTQSSRYLVKRTGEKVFLECVQDMDHENMFWYRQDPGLGLRLIYFSYDVKMKEKGDIPEGYSVSREKKERFSLILESASTNQTSMYLCASSVPLKNTEAFFGQGTRLTVV.

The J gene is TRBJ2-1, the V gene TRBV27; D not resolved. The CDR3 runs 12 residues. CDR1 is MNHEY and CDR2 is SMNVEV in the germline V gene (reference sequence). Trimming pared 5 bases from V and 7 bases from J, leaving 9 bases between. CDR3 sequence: CASSPTLNEQFF. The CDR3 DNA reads TGTGCCAGCAGTCCCACCCTGAATGAGCAGTTCTTC.

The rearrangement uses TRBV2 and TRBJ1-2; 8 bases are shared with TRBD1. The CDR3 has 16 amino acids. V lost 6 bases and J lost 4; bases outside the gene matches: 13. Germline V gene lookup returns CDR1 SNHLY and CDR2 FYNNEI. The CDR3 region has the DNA TGTGCCAGCAGCAGGACAGGGACTCTCCAAGTCTATGGCTACACCTTC. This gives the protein CASSRTGTLQVYGYTF.

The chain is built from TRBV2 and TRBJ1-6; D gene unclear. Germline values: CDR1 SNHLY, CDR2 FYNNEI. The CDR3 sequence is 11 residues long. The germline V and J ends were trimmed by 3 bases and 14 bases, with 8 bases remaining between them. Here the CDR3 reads CASSDPDSLHF. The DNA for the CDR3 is TGTGCCAGCAGTGATCCCGATTCCCTCCACTTT.

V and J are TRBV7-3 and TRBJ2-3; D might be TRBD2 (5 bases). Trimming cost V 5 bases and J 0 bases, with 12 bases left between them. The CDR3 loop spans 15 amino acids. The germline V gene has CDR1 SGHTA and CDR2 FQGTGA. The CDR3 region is CASSPLGVSTDTQYF. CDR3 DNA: TGTGCCAGCAGCCCCCTCGGGGTGAGCACAGATACGCAGTATTTT.

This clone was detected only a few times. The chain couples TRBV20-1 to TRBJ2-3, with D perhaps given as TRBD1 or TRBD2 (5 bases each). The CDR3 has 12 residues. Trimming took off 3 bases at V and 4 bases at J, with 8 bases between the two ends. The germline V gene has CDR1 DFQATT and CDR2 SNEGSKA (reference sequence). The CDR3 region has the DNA TGCAGTGCTAGTGGGGGACCAGATACGCAGTATTTT. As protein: CSASGGPDTQYF.

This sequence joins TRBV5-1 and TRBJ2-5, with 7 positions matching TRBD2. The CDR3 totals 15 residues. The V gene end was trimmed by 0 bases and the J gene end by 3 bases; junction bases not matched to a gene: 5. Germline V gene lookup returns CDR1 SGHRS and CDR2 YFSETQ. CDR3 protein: CASSLGGTIEETQYF. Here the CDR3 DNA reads TGCGCCAGCAGCTTGGGGGGGACTATAGAAGAGACCCAGTACTTC.

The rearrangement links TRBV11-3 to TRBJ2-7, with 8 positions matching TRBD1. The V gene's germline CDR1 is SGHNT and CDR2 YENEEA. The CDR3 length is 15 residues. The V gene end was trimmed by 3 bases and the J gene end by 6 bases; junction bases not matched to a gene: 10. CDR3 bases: TGTGCCAGCAGCTTCCTCGACAGGGGTCTGGGCGAGCAGTACTTC. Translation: CASSFLDRGLGEQYF.

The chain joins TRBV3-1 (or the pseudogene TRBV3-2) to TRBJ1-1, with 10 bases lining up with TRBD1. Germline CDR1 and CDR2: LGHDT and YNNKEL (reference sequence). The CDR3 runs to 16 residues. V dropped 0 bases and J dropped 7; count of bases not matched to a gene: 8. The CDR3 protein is CASSQDQDRGQYEAFF. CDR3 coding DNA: TGTGCCAGCAGCCAAGACCAAGACAGGGGGCAATATGAAGCTTTCTTT.

CDR3 in DNA: TGTGCCAGCAGCTTATCGAGGAACAATGAGCAGTTCTTC. Translation: CASSLSRNNEQFF. The chain combines TRBV7-2 with TRBJ2-1; D is ambiguous. From germline, CDR1 is SGHTA and CDR2 FQGNSA. The CDR3 runs 13 residues. V was trimmed by 2 bases and J by 5 bases, leaving 7 bases between them.

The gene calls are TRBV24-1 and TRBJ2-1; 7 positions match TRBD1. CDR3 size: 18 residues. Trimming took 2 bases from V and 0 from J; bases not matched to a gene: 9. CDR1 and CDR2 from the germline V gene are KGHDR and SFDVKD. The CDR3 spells CATSDSPGQQSSYNEQFF. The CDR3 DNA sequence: TGTGCCACCAGTGATTCCCCGGGACAGCAGAGCTCCTACAATGAGCAGTTCTTC.

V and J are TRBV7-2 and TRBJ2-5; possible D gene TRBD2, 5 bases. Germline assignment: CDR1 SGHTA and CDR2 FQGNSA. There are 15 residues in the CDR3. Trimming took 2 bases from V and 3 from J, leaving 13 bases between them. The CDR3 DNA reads TGTGCCAGCAGCTTAAGATCCTCAGCGGAAGAGACCCAGTACTTC. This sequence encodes CASSLRSSAEETQYF.

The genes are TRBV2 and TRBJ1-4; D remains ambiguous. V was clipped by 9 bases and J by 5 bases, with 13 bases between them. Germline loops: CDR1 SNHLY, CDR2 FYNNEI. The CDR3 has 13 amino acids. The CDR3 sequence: CASKDGRNEKLFF. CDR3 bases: TGTGCCAGTAAGGACGGGCGGAATGAAAAACTGTTTTTT.

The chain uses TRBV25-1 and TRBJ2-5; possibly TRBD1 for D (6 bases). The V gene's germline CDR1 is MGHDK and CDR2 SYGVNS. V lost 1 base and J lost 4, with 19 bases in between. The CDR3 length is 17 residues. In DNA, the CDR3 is TGTGCCAGCAGTGAATCACGGTCTCTGGGCAGGGGAGAGACCCAGTACTTC. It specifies CASSESRSLGRGETQYF.